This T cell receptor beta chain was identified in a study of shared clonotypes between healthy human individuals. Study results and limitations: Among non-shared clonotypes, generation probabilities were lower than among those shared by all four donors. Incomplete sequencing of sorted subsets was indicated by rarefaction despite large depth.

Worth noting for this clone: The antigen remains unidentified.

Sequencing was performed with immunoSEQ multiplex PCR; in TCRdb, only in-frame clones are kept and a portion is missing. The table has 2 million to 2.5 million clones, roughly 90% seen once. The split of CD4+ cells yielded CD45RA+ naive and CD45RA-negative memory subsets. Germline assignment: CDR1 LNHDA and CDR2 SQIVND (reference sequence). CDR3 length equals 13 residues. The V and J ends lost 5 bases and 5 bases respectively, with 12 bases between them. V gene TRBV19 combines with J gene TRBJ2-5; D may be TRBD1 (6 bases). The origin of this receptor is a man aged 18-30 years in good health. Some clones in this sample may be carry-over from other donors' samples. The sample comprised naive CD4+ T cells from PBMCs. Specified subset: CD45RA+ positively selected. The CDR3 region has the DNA TGTGCCAGTAGTGGGACACAGTGGGAGACCCAGTACTTC. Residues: CASSGTQWETQYF.